These 17 T cell receptor beta chains share one sample of origin, sequenced in a study of T cell responses to AZD1222 COVID-19 vaccine (dated by TCRdb to the early 2020s). The time point label, read with the paper, signifies: about 28 days (+/-7) after the second vaccine dose. Libraries were built with the immunoSEQ multiplex PCR assay. TCRdb obtained this table from immuneACCESS and retained in-frame rearrangements with V and J assigned. These tables miss some clones; where compared with another copy, unresolved V genes account for less than half of the shortfall, and the remainder is unexplained. The sample table records about 120,000 clones; around 90% of these occur just once. 2.5% of the sample lies in the top ten. The sample was peripheral blood, taken 28 days after the second AZD1222 dose. All receptors come from an adult who received the AZD1222 COVID-19 vaccine.

The chain uses TRBV4-2 and TRBJ1-1; D remains unclear. Deletions cut 0 bases from V and 11 bases from J, with 13 bases between. From germline, CDR1 is LGHNA and CDR2 YNFKEQ. The CDR3 runs 13 residues. The CDR3 region is CASSQEERRSAFF. CDR3 sequence (DNA): TGTGCCAGCAGCCAAGAAGAACGGCGTTCCGCTTTCTTT.

This chain joins TRBV7-9 and TRBJ2-5; D unclear. From germline, CDR1 is SEHNR and CDR2 FQNEAQ (reference sequence). V gave up 3 bases and J gave up 1 base, with 15 bases separating them. CDR3 size: 16 residues. The DNA for the CDR3 is TGTGCCAGCAGCTTCTTCCCGGACCTCTCCCAAGAGACCCAGTACTTC. It specifies CASSFFPDLSQETQYF. The entire variable domain, with the rest obtained from reference TRBV7-9 and TRBJ2-5, is as follows: DTGVSQNPRHKITKRGQNVTFRCDPISEHNRLYWYRQTLGQGPEFLTYFQNEAQLEKSRLLSDRFSAERPKGSFSTLEIQRTEQGDSAMYLCASSFFPDLSQETQYFGPGTRLLVL.

The chain couples TRBV6-5 to TRBJ1-1; no clear D. This CDR3 is built from 12 residues. V was clipped by 11 bases and J by 1 base, with 11 bases between them. The germline gives CDR1 MNHEY, CDR2 SVGAGI. CDR3 nucleotides: TGTGCCGTGAGCGGGCCGAACACTGAAGCTTTCTTT. Protein: CAVSGPNTEAFF.

The chain employs TRBV5-1 and TRBJ1-1; D possibly corresponds to TRBD1 (6 bases). V dropped 4 bases and J dropped 1 base, with 14 bases sitting between them. There are 15 residues in the CDR3. Germline loops: CDR1 SGHRS, CDR2 YFSETQ. The CDR3 coding sequence is TGCGCCAGCAGCATCCAGGGAGGGGGGAACACTGAAGCTTTCTTT. Protein: CASSIQGGGNTEAFF.

This chain connects TRBV5-1 to TRBJ2-7; D not certain. The CDR3 length is 14 residues. The germline V gene has CDR1 SGHRS and CDR2 YFSETQ. V was clipped by 0 bases and J by 0 bases, with 7 bases between them. The CDR3 region is CASSLGLSSYEQYF. The CDR3 bases are TGCGCCAGCAGCTTGGGCCTGAGCTCCTACGAGCAGTACTTC.

This chain joins TRBV19 and TRBJ1-1; a possible D gene is TRBD1 (6 bases). The germline CDR1 and CDR2 sequences are LNHDA and SQIVND (reference sequence). The CDR3 spans 11 residues. This CDR3 is CALRGGTEAFF. CDR3 in DNA: TGTGCTCTAAGGGGGGGCACTGAAGCTTTCTTT.

This clone is deemed medium-sized. This sequence joins TRBV28 and TRBJ2-4; a possible D gene is TRBD1 (6 bases). Per germline, CDR1 MDHEN and CDR2 SYDVKM. This CDR3 comprises 17 residues. The germline V and J ends were trimmed by 4 bases and 3 bases, with 19 bases remaining between them. CDR3 amino acids: CASSSRDIRWGKNIQYF. CDR3 bases: TGTGCCAGCAGTTCCCGGGACATCCGATGGGGCAAAAACATTCAGTACTTC.

The chain combines TRBV4-3 with TRBJ1-2, with 9 bases that match TRBD1. Germline V gene sequence: CDR1 LGHNA, CDR2 YSLEER. V lost 2 bases and J lost 4; bases outside the gene matches: 5. The CDR3 covers 15 residues. Written as DNA, the CDR3 is TGCGCCAGCAGCCAAACCGGGACAGGGTCCTATGGCTACACCTTC. This encodes CASSQTGTGSYGYTF.

This clone was recorded only once. The V gene is TRBV6-5, the J gene TRBJ2-7; D perhaps matches TRBD1 (6 bases). CDR1 MNHEY and CDR2 SVGAGI come from the germline V gene. The CDR3 sequence is 13 residues long. The V end was cut by 3 bases, the J end by 5 bases, with 11 bases between. The CDR3 nucleotides are TGTGCCAGCAGTTATAGGGGGACCCACGAGCAGTACTTC. This sequence encodes CASSYRGTHEQYF.

This chain joins TRBV5-1 and TRBJ1-5; D ambiguous. The CDR3 runs 13 residues. Germline V gene lookup returns CDR1 SGHRS and CDR2 YFSETQ. V lost 4 bases, J lost 4 bases, and 9 bases lay in between. The CDR3 DNA reads as TGCGCCAGCAGCACGACGGTGAATCAGCCCCAGCATTTT. The encoded protein is CASSTTVNQPQHF.

The V and J genes are TRBV11-2 and TRBJ2-3; the D gene could be TRBD1 or TRBD2 (7 bases each). The V end lost 1 base, the J end lost 1 base, and 15 bases lay between the germline ends. This CDR3 spans 17 amino acids. The germline gives CDR1 SGHAT, CDR2 FQNNGV. The CDR3 DNA reads as TGTGCCAGCAGCTTAGCAGGGGGGGGCCAGCGCACAGATACGCAGTATTTT. Residues: CASSLAGGGQRTDTQYF.

The chain joins TRBV5-1 to TRBJ2-5; 7 positions match TRBD1. The CDR3 runs to 14 residues. With V trimmed by 2 bases and J by 2 bases, 3 bases remained unmatched. Germline V gene sequence: CDR1 SGHRS, CDR2 YFSETQ. The CDR3 region is CASSFRQGQETQYF. CDR3 DNA sequence: TGCGCCAGCAGCTTTCGACAGGGTCAAGAGACCCAGTACTTC. Filled out from reference TRBV5-1 and TRBJ2-5, the complete variable domain reads KAGVTQTPRYLIKTRGQQVTLSCSPISGHRSVSWYQQTPGQGLQFLFEYFSETQRNKGNFPGRFSGRQFSNSRSEMNVSTLELGDSALYLCASSFRQGQETQYFGPGTRLLVL.

J is TRBJ2-7 and V is TRBV30; no clear D gene. CDR3 size: 11 residues. Germline V lookup: CDR1 GTSNPN, CDR2 SVGIG (reference sequence). V was cut by 3 bases and J by 5 bases, with 8 bases left in between. The CDR3 sequence: CAWRGSNEQYF. Here the CDR3 DNA reads TGTGCCTGGAGGGGGTCCAACGAGCAGTACTTC.

The V call is TRBV2, the J call TRBJ2-1; no clear D. V lost 1 base to trimming and J lost 6 bases, with 4 bases between them. The CDR3 sequence is 12 residues long. CDR1 SNHLY and CDR2 FYNNEI come from the germline V gene. The CDR3 here is CASSEGPNEQFF. The CDR3 DNA sequence: TGTGCCAGCAGTGAAGGGCCCAATGAGCAGTTCTTC.

This chain uses TRBV30 with TRBJ2-6; no reliable D call. Germline V gene lookup returns CDR1 GTSNPN and CDR2 SVGIG (reference sequence). The CDR3 consists of 12 residues. With 4 bases removed from V and 2 bases from J, the gap between germline ends came to 3 bases. CDR3 protein: CAWTPGANVLTF. CDR3 DNA sequence: TGTGCCTGGACCCCTGGGGCCAACGTCCTGACTTTC.

This clone was seen more than once but under ten times. J is TRBJ1-2 and V is TRBV19; no clear D. There are 13 residues in the CDR3. Looked up from germline, CDR1 is LNHDA and CDR2 is SQIVND (reference sequence). V gave up 6 bases and J gave up 8 bases, with 16 bases separating them. The CDR3 region is CASRTSSTYGYTF. In nucleotides, the CDR3 is TGTGCCAGTAGGACGAGTTCCACGTACGGCTACACCTTC. The variable domain in full, completed from reference TRBV19 and TRBJ1-2, reads DGGITQSPKYLFRKEGQNVTLSCEQNLNHDAMYWYRQDPGQGLRLIYYSQIVNDFQKGDIAEGYSVSREKKESFPLTVTSAQKNPTAFYLCASRTSSTYGYTFGSGTRLTVV.

This rearrangement joins TRBV14 to TRBJ1-3; TRBD1 is a possible D gene (5 bases). The V gene lost 4 bases and the J gene lost 0 bases, with 16 bases spanning the gap. The length of the CDR3 is 17 residues. CDR1 and CDR2 (germline): SGHDN, FVKESK. CDR3 sequence reads: CASSRTGPPGSGNTIYF. The CDR3 coding sequence is TGTGCCAGCAGCCGAACGGGACCCCCGGGCTCTGGAAACACCATATATTTT.